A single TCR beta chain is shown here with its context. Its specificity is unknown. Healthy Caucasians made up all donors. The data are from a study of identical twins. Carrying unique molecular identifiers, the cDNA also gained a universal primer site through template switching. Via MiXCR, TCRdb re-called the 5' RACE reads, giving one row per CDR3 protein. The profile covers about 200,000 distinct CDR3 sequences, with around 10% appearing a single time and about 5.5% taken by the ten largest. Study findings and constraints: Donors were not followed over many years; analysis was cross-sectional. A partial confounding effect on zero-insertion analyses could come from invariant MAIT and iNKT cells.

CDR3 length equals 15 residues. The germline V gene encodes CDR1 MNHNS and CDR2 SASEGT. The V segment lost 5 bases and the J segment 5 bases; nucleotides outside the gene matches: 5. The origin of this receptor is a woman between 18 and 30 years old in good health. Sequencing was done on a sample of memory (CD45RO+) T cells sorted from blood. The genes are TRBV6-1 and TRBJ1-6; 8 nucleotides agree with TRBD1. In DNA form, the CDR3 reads TGTGCCAGCAGTAGACAGGGGAGGAATAATTCACCCCTCCACTTT. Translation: CASSRQGRNNSPLHF.